A single sample gave rise to the 17 T cell receptor beta chains below, sequenced in a study of early T cells in non-severe SARS-CoV-2 infection (dated by TCRdb to the early 2020s). Library preparation used 5' RACE. Sequenced on a NextSeq 500. The public sequencing data were trimmed at Q25 with fastp and processed into clonotypes with MiXCR by TCRdb, which kept only in-frame beta chains. Every CDR3 protein is listed once, alongside the most common genes and DNA of its rows. The table for this sample lists tens of thousands of distinct CDR3 sequences; 4.5% to 6.5% of them were counted only once. In total, the top ten clones hold around 6.8% of the sample. What was sequenced was whole blood. The receptors here all came from an adult who was a healthcare worker with PCR-confirmed SARS-CoV-2 infection or an uninfected control (not recorded which).

The chain is built from TRBV7-9 and TRBJ1-2, with D unclear. Germline V gene data show CDR1 as SEHNR and CDR2 as FQNEAQ (reference sequence). The CDR3 has 12 amino acids. V lost 6 bases to trimming and J lost 7 bases, with 12 bases between them. CDR3 amino acids: CASSPDRTGYTF. The CDR3 nucleotides are TGTGCCAGCAGTCCGGACCGGACTGGCTACACCTTC.

This clonotype was seen repeatedly, ten times or more. The chain couples TRBV3-1 to TRBJ2-7; tentative D call: TRBD1 (6 bases). This CDR3 region has 13 residues. Germline CDR1 LGHDT, CDR2 YNNKEL (reference sequence). V was trimmed by 11 bases and J by 4 bases, leaving 18 bases between them. The CDR3 protein is CASQRLGAYEQYF. The CDR3 DNA follows: TGTGCCTCCCAAAGGTTGGGGGCGTACGAGCAGTACTTC.

This clonotype was counted many times. This chain links TRBV24-1 with TRBJ1-5; D uncertain. The V gene's germline CDR1 is KGHDR and CDR2 SFDVKD. There are 16 residues in the CDR3. V dropped 3 bases and J dropped 0 bases, with 11 bases sitting between them. CDR3 DNA: TGTGCCACCAGTGATGCGACGGGGTATAGCAATCAGCCCCAGCATTTT. Protein: CATSDATGYSNQPQHF.

This clonotype was detected ten times or more. V is TRBV10-3 and J is TRBJ1-2; D is perhaps TRBD1 (5 bases). The germline gives CDR1 ENHRY, CDR2 SYGVKD. This CDR3 spans 13 amino acids. Trimming stripped 3 bases from V and 2 bases from J, with 7 bases between. The CDR3 spells CAISDGGNYGYTF. For the CDR3, the DNA is TGTGCCATCAGTGACGGGGGGAACTATGGCTACACCTTC.

Only a few counts were recorded for this clonotype. The V gene is TRBV3-1, the J gene TRBJ1-1, with D possibly TRBD1 on 5 matching bases. Germline CDR1 is LGHDT and CDR2 is YNNKEL (reference sequence). The CDR3 is made up of 13 amino acids. Between the trimmed V and J ends, which lost 3 bases and 8 bases, there was a span of 13 bases. This chain's CDR3 is CASSQRGAMEAFF. CDR3 in DNA: TGTGCCAGCAGCCAGCGAGGGGCCATGGAAGCTTTCTTT.

This clonotype was seen ten or more times. The V gene is TRBV6-5, the J gene TRBJ2-2, with a tentative D call TRBD1 (5 bases). Germline V gives CDR1 MNHEY, CDR2 SVGAGI. This CDR3 is 15 amino acids long. V was cut by 6 bases and J by 0 bases, with 11 bases left in between. In DNA, the CDR3 is TGTGCCAGCAGCTCCAGGGTCTCGAACACCGGGGAGCTGTTTTTT. Translation: CASSSRVSNTGELFF.

This chain's CDR3 is CSGVGGRPDTQYF. CDR3 nucleotides: TGCAGTGGGGTGGGCGGGAGACCAGATACGCAGTATTTT. The chain is built from TRBV20-1 and TRBJ2-3; TRBD2 agrees at 7 bases. There are 13 residues in the CDR3. V lost 7 bases to trimming and J lost 4 bases; unmatched junction nucleotides: 8. Germline CDR1 is DFQATT and CDR2 is SNEGSKA (reference sequence).

This clonotype was seen repeatedly, ten times or more. This chain links TRBV20-1 with TRBJ2-5; no clear D. The V end was cut by 4 bases, the J end by 0 bases, with 12 bases between. The CDR3 runs 14 residues. Germline CDR1 and CDR2: DFQATT and SNEGSKA (reference sequence). The CDR3 reads CSANSVRYQETQYF. The CDR3 coding sequence is TGCAGTGCTAACAGCGTTAGGTACCAAGAGACCCAGTACTTC.

V is TRBV12-3 or TRBV12-4 and J is TRBJ2-1; D perhaps matches TRBD2 (5 bases). V lost 1 base and J 2 bases, leaving 15 bases between the germline ends. This CDR3 contains 17 residues. CDR3 in DNA: TGTGCCAGCAGTTTAGTGTTAGCGCCAATGACCTACAATGAGCAGTTCTTC. Translation gives CASSLVLAPMTYNEQFF.

This rearrangement joins TRBV20-1 to TRBJ2-5, with D possibly matching TRBD2 (6 bases). Trimming removed 4 bases from V and 0 bases from J, with 9 bases in between. The V gene's germline CDR1 is DFQATT and CDR2 SNEGSKA (reference sequence). CDR3 length: 13 residues. In nucleotides, the CDR3 is TGCAGTGCTAAGGGACTGGACCAAGAGACCCAGTACTTC. Translated: CSAKGLDQETQYF.

The table lists this clonotype with many counts. The junction departs from the called germline gene at one end, perhaps through a read error. J is TRBJ2-1 and V is TRBV7-3, with unresolved D. Germline-derived CDR1 and CDR2 are SGHTA and FQGTGA. The CDR3 length is 17 residues. CDR3 DNA sequence: TGTGCCAGCAGCTTAGCTCCCGGTCTGCCCCCCGACAATGGGCAGTTCTTC. The encoded protein is CASSLAPGLPPDNGQFF.

The rearrangement links TRBV3-1 to TRBJ2-2; D is unclear. In germline, CDR1 is LGHDT, CDR2 YNNKEL (reference sequence). Trimming removed 6 bases at V and 5 bases at J, with 13 bases between. The CDR3 extends over 14 amino acids. CDR3 amino acids: CASSLKVETGELFF. The CDR3 nucleotides are TGTGCCAGCAGTCTAAAAGTGGAGACCGGGGAGCTGTTTTTT. Complete variable domain (other parts from reference TRBV3-1 and TRBJ2-2): DTAVSQTPKYLVTQMGNDKSIKCEQNLGHDTMYWYKQDSKKFLKIMFSYNNKELIINETVPNRFSPKSPDKAHLNLHINSLELGDSAVYFCASSLKVETGELFFGEGSRLTVL.

The sample holds many counts of this clonotype. The rearrangement uses TRBV5-1 and TRBJ1-1; D is perhaps TRBD1 (5 bases). Trimming cost V 2 bases and J 0 bases, with 11 bases left between them. The CDR3 is 15 residues long. Per germline, CDR1 SGHRS and CDR2 YFSETQ. The CDR3 bases are TGCGCCAGCAGCTTCGGCAGGGTGGTGAACACTGAAGCTTTCTTT. It codes for CASSFGRVVNTEAFF.

This clonotype was recorded at least ten times. The rearrangement links TRBV2 to TRBJ2-7, with D hard to call. Germline lookup yields CDR1 SNHLY and CDR2 FYNNEI. CDR3 size: 11 residues. Trimming removed 6 bases from V and 2 bases from J, with 5 bases in between. CDR3 residues: CASSHTYEQYF. CDR3 DNA sequence: TGTGCCAGCAGCCACACCTACGAGCAGTACTTC. Together with reference TRBV2 and TRBJ2-7, the CDR3 gives the full variable domain: EPEVTQTPSHQVTQMGQEVILRCVPISNHLYFYWYRQILGQKVEFLVSFYNNEISEKSEIFDDQFSVERPDGSNFTLKIRSTKLEDSAMYFCASSHTYEQYFGPGTRLTVT.

This clonotype has a count of ten or more. The CDR3 region is CASSRGRPTTDTQYF. In DNA, the CDR3 is TGCGCCAGCAGCCGGGGGAGGCCGACCACAGATACGCAGTATTTT. The chain links TRBV5-1 to TRBJ2-3, with D possibly matching TRBD2 (6 bases). V was cut by 4 bases and J by 2 bases, with 14 bases left in between. Germline V gene sequence: CDR1 SGHRS, CDR2 YFSETQ. This CDR3 contains 15 residues.

The chain joins TRBV29-1 to TRBJ2-5; tentatively, D is TRBD2 (6 bases). Germline V lookup: CDR1 SQVTM, CDR2 ANQGSEA. The length of the CDR3 is 13 residues. Trimming pared 7 bases from V and 5 bases from J, leaving 17 bases between. CDR3 region: CSDRPAAGETQYF. For the CDR3, the DNA is TGCAGCGATCGACCAGCCGCGGGGGAGACCCAGTACTTC. The full variable domain, with the rest looked up from reference TRBV29-1 and TRBJ2-5, is SAVISQKPSRDICQRGTSLTIQCQVDSQVTMMFWYRQQPGQSLTLIATANQGSEATYESGFVIDKFPISRPNLTFSTLTVSNMSPEDSSIYLCSDRPAAGETQYFGPGTRLLVL.

This chain links TRBV2 with TRBJ2-2, with D possibly matching TRBD2 (6 bases). Between the trimmed V and J ends, which lost 1 base and 5 bases, there was a span of 14 bases. The V gene's germline CDR1 is SNHLY and CDR2 FYNNEI. This CDR3 region has 16 residues. In DNA form, the CDR3 reads TGTGCCAGCAGTGAAGGCGCAGCGGGCGAAACCGGGGAGCTGTTTTTT. Translating it yields CASSEGAAGETGELFF. Complete variable domain (other parts from reference TRBV2 and TRBJ2-2): EPEVTQTPSHQVTQMGQEVILRCVPISNHLYFYWYRQILGQKVEFLVSFYNNEISEKSEIFDDQFSVERPDGSNFTLKIRSTKLEDSAMYFCASSEGAAGETGELFFGEGSRLTVL.